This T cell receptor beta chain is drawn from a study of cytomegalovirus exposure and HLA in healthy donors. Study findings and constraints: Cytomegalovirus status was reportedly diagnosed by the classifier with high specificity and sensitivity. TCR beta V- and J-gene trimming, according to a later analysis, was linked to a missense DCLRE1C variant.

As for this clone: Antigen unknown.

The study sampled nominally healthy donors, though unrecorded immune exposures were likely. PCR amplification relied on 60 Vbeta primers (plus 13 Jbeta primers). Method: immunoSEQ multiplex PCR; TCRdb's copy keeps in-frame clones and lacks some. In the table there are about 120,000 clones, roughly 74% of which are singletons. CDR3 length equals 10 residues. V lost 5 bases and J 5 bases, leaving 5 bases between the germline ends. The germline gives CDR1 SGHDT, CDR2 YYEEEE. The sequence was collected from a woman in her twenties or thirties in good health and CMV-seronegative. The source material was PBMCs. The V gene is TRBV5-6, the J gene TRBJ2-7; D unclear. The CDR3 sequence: CASSLDEQYF. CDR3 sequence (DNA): TGTGCCAGCAGTTTAGACGAGCAGTACTTC. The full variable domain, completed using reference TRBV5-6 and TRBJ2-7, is DAGVTQSPTHLIKTRGQQVTLRCSPKSGHDTVSWYQQALGQGPQFIFQYYEEEERQRGNFPDRFSGHQFPNYSSELNVNALLLGDSALYLCASSLDEQYFGPGTRLTVT.